The present entry profiles one TCR beta chain with its context. The same CDR3 is also encoded by other DNA sequences in this sample. In the authors' methods: Cell counts per sample came from amplifying reference gene primers. Here immunoSEQ multiplex PCR was the method, and the copy in TCRdb shows in-frame clones only, minus some. V and J calls and clone size follow that table, whereas D and trimming were derived from the DNA. The sample includes about 220,000 clones, over 75% of them seen just once. The sample belongs to a study of blood T cell repertoires in COVID-19. The overall study: Samples taken during acute and convalescent COVID-19 were collected in the United States, Italy and Spain. In each case, the material was cDNA or gDNA derived from T cells, B-cell-depleted T cells, or PBMCs.

The junction had 3 bases not matched to a gene; V was cut back by 2 bases and J by 1 base. The germline V gene has CDR1 MDHEN and CDR2 SYDVKM. This CDR3 spans 16 amino acids. Sequencing used peripheral blood. V and J are TRBV28 and TRBJ2-3, with 10 nucleotides matching TRBD2. This receptor was taken from a human donor in a cohort sampled during active COVID-19. Here the CDR3 reads CASSLATSGGTDTQYF. CDR3 in DNA: TGTGCCAGCAGTTTAGCCACTAGCGGGGGCACAGATACGCAGTATTTT.